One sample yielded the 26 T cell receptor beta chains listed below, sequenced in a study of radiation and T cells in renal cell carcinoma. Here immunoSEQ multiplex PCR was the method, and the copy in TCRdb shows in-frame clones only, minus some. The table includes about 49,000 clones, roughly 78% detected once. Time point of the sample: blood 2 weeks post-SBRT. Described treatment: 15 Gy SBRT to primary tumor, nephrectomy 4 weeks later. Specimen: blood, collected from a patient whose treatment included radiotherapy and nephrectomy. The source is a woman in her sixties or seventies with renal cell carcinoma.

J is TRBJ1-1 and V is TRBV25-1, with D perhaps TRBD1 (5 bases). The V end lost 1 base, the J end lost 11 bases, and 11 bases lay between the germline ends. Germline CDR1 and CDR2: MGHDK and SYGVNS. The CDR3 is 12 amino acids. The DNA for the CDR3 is TGTGCCAGCAGTGAATGGGTGGGGGGTGCTTTCTTT. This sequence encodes CASSEWVGGAFF. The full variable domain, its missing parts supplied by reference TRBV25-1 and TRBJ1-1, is EADIYQTPRYLVIGTGKKITLECSQTMGHDKMYWYQQDPGMELHLIHYSYGVNSTEKGDLSSESTVSRIRTEHFPLTLESARPSHTSQYLCASSEWVGGAFFGQGTRLTVV.

The CDR3 coding sequence is TGTGCTAGTGGTTTGATGAACACCGGGGAGCTGTTTTTT. Protein: CASGLMNTGELFF. The gene calls are TRBV12-5 and TRBJ2-2, with D hard to call. This CDR3 spans 13 amino acids. The germline V gene has CDR1 LGHNT and CDR2 FRNRAP. V was shortened by 2 bases and J by 1 base, with 2 bases between the two germline ends.

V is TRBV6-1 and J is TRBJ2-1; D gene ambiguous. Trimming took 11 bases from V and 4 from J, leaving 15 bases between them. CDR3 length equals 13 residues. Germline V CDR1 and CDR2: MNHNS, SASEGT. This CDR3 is CASSVDPYNEQFF. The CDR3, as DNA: TGTGCCTCCTCTGTGGATCCTTACAATGAGCAGTTCTTC.

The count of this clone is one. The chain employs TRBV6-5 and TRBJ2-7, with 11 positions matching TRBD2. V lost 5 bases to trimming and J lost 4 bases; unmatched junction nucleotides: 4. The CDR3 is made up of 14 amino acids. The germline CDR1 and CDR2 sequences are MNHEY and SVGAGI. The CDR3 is CASSVAGGRYEQYF. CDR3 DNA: TGTGCCAGCAGTGTAGCGGGAGGGAGATACGAGCAGTACTTC.

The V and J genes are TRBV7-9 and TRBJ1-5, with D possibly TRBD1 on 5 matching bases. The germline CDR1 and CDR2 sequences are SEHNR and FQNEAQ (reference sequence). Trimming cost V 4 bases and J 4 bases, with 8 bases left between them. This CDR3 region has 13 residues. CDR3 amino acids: CASSSGKNQPQHF. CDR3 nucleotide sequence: TGTGCCAGCAGCTCAGGGAAGAATCAGCCCCAGCATTTT.

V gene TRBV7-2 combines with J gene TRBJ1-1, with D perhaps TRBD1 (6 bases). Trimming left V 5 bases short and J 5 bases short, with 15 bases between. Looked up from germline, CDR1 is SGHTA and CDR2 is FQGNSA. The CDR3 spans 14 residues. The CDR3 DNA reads TGTGCCAGCAGCCCCGACAGGTGGGGAACTGAAGCTTTCTTT. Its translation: CASSPDRWGTEAFF.

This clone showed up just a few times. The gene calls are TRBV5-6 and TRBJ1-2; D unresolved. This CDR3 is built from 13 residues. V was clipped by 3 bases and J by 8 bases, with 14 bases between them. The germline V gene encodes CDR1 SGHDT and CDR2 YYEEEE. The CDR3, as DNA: TGTGCCAGCAGCTCCCCCGGGCCGGGAGGCTACACCTTC. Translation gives CASSSPGPGGYTF.

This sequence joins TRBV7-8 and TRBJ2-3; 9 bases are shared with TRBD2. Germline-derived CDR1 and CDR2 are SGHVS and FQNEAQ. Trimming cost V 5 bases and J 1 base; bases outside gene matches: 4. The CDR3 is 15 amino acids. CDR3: CASSHKREGTDTQYF. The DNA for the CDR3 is TGTGCCAGCAGCCATAAGCGGGAGGGCACAGATACGCAGTATTTT.

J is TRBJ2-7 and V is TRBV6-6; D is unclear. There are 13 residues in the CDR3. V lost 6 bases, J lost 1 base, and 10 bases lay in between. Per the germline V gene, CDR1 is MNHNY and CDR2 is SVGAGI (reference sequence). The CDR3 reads CASSYSSSYEQYF. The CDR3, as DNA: TGTGCCAGCAGCTATTCGTCGTCCTACGAGCAGTACTTC.

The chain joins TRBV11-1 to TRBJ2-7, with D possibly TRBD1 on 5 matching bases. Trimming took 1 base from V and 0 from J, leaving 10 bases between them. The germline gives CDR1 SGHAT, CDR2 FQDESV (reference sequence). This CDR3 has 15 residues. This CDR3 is CASSLGQRISYEQYF. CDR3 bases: TGTGCCAGCAGCTTAGGACAGAGGATCTCCTACGAGCAGTACTTC.

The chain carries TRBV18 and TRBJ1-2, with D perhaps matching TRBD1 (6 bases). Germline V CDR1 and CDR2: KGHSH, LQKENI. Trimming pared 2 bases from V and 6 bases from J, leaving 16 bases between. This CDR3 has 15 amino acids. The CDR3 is CASSPKDRLRDGYTF. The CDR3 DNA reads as TGTGCCAGCTCACCAAAAGACAGGCTACGGGATGGCTACACCTTC. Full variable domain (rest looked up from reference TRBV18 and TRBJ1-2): NAGVMQNPRHLVRRRGQEARLRCSPMKGHSHVYWYRQLPEEGLKFMVYLQKENIIDESGMPKERFSAEFPKEGPSILRIQQVVRGDSAAYFCASSPKDRLRDGYTFGSGTRLTVV.

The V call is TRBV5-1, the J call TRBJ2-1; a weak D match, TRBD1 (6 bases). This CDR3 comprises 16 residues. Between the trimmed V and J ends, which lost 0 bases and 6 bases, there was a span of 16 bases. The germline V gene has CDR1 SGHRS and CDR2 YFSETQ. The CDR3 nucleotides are TGCGCCAGCAGCTTGGACCAGGGGACCTTCGGCAATGAGCAGTTCTTC. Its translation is CASSLDQGTFGNEQFF.

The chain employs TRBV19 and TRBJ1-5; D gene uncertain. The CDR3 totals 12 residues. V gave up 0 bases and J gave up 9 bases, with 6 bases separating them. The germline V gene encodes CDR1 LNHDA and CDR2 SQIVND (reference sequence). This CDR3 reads CASSIDKGPQHF. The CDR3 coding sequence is TGTGCCAGTAGTATAGATAAGGGGCCCCAGCATTTT.

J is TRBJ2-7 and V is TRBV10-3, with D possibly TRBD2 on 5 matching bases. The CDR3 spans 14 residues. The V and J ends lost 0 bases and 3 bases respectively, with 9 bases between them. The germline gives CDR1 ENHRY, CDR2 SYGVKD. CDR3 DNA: TGTGCCATCAGTGAGTCGTATGAGGGCTACGAGCAGTACTTC. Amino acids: CAISESYEGYEQYF.

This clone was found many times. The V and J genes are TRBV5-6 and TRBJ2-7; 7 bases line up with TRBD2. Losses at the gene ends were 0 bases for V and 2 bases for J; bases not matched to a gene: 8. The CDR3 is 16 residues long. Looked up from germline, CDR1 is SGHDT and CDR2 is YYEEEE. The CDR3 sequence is CASSLGPGGLPYEQYF. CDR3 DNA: TGTGCCAGCAGCTTGGGCCCGGGAGGCCTGCCCTACGAGCAGTACTTC.

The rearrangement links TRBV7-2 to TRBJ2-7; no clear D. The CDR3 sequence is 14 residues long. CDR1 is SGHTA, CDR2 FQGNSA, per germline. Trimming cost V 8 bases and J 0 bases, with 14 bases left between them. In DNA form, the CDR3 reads TGTGCCAGCCTGAATCCTTTTAGCTCCTACGAGCAGTACTTC. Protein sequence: CASLNPFSSYEQYF.

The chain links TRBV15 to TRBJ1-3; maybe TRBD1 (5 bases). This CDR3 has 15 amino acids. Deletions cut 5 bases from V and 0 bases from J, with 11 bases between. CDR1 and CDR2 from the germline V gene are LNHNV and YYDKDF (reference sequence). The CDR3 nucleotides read TGTGCCACCAGCGAAGGGGCAAGCTCTGGAAACACCATATATTTT. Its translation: CATSEGASSGNTIYF.

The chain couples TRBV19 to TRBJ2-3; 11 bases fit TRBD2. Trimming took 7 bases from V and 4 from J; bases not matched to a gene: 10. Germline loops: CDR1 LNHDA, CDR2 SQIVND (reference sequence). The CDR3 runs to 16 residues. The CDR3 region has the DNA TGTGCCAGTACGGAGGGGAGTAGCGGGAGGGCAGATACGCAGTATTTT. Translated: CASTEGSSGRADTQYF.

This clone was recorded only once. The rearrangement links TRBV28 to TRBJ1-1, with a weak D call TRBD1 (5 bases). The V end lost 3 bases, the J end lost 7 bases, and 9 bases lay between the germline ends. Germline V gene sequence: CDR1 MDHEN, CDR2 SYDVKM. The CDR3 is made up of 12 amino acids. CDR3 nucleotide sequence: TGTGCCAGCAGTTTTAATCAGGGTGAAGCTTTCTTT. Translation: CASSFNQGEAFF.

The CDR3 bases are TGTGCCAGCAGTGTGAGCGGGAGAAGTACCGGGGAGCTGTTTTTT. This encodes CASSVSGRSTGELFF. This chain links TRBV2 with TRBJ2-2; the match to TRBD2 covers 8 bases. V lost 4 bases and J lost 5; bases outside the gene matches: 6. The CDR3 has 15 amino acids. Germline values: CDR1 SNHLY, CDR2 FYNNEI.

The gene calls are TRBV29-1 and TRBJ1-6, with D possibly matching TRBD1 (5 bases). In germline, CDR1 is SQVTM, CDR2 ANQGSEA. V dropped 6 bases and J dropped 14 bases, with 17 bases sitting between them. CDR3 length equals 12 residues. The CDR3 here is CSVLVGEGTLHF. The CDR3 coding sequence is TGCAGCGTCCTAGTCGGGGAGGGGACCCTCCACTTT.

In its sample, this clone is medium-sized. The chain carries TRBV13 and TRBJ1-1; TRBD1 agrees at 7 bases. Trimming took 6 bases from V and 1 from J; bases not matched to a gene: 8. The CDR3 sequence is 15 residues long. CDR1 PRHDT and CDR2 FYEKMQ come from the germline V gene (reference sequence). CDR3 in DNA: TGTGCCAGCAGGTGGAGGGGGCAGGCGAACACTGAAGCTTTCTTT. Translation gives CASRWRGQANTEAFF.

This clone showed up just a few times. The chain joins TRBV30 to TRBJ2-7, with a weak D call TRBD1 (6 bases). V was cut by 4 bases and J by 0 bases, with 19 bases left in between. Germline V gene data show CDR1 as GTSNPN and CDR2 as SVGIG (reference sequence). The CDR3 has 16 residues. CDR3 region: CAWTRRGWESSYEQYF. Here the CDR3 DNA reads TGTGCCTGGACGCGTAGGGGGTGGGAAAGCTCCTACGAGCAGTACTTC.

CDR3 in amino acids: CASSQDPGEDYTQYF. The CDR3 DNA follows: TGTGCCAGCAGCCAAGATCCGGGGGAGGACTATACGCAGTATTTT. The V gene is TRBV14, the J gene TRBJ2-3, with a tentative D call TRBD2 (6 bases). In germline, CDR1 is SGHDN, CDR2 FVKESK. V gave up 0 bases and J gave up 7 bases, with 14 bases separating them. The CDR3 contains 15 residues.

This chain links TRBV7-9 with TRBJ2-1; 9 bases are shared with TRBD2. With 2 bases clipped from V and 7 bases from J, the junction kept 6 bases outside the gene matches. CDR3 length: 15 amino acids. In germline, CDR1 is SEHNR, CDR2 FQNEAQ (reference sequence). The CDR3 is CASSLPSGMSNEQFF. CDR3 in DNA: TGTGCCAGCAGCTTACCTAGCGGGATGTCGAATGAGCAGTTCTTC. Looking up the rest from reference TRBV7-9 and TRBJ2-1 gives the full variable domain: DTGVSQNPRHKITKRGQNVTFRCDPISEHNRLYWYRQTLGQGPEFLTYFQNEAQLEKSRLLSDRFSAERPKGSFSTLEIQRTEQGDSAMYLCASSLPSGMSNEQFFGPGTRLTVL.

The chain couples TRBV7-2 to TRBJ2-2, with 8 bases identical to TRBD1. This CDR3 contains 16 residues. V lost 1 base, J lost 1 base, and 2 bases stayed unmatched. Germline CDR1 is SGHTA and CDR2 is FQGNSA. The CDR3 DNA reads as TGTGCCAGCAGCTTAGTAGGGACAGGGAACACCGGGGAGCTGTTTTTT. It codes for CASSLVGTGNTGELFF.